This T cell receptor (beta chain) was retrieved from a study of shared clonotypes between healthy human individuals. Assay: immunoSEQ multiplex PCR; the TCRdb copy retains only in-frame clones and omits some. The data show over 1.5 million clones, 95% to 99% seen once. Deletions cut 5 bases from V and 7 bases from J, with 11 bases between. The CDR3 loop spans 12 amino acids. Germline-derived CDR1 and CDR2 are SEHNR and FQNEAQ (reference sequence). V is TRBV7-9 and J is TRBJ2-5; no firm D call. The sequence came from a man aged 30-40 years in good health. The sequenced sample was naive CD4+ T cells sorted from blood. Sample subset: CD45RA+ positively selected. The CDR3 here is CASSPSFRTQYF. As DNA, the CDR3 is TGTGCCAGCAGCCCCTCATTCAGGACCCAGTACTTC.